The 16 T cell receptor beta chains reported below all come from one sample, sequenced in a study of T-cell memory formation after mild COVID-19. MiXCR was run by TCRdb on the 5' RACE reads, yielding one entry per CDR3 protein. The table includes 350,000 or so distinct CDR3 sequences, about 20% detected once. Material for sequencing was PBMCs or a T cell subset sorted from them (not recorded which). Receptors were obtained from a young man who had mild COVID-19 (a few samples of this study predate the infection). Cell type and time point are not known.

This clonotype was seen only a few times. In nucleotides, the CDR3 is TGTGCCAGCAGCGCCGGGGACAGCTACACTGAAGCTTTCTTT. Protein sequence: CASSAGDSYTEAFF. The chain carries TRBV14 and TRBJ1-1; 7 bases are a match to TRBD1. Germline-derived CDR1 and CDR2 are SGHDN and FVKESK. The CDR3 has 14 residues. V was clipped by 5 bases and J by 3 bases; unmatched bases: 6.

The chain combines TRBV29-1 with TRBJ2-5, with D unresolved. CDR3 length: 13 residues. With 4 bases removed from V and 0 bases from J, the gap between germline ends came to 9 bases. Germline assignment: CDR1 SQVTM and CDR2 ANQGSEA. DNA for the CDR3: TGCAGCGTTGTTGGGGTACACCAAGAGACCCAGTACTTC. This encodes CSVVGVHQETQYF.

In this sample, this clonotype turned up a few times. The chain links TRBV6-5 to TRBJ2-1, with no clear D. The CDR3 is made up of 12 amino acids. Germline loops: CDR1 MNHEY, CDR2 SVGAGI. The V end was cut by 2 bases, the J end by 10 bases, with 9 bases between. The CDR3 DNA is TGTGCCAGCAGTTACGAATTCGGGGAGCAGTTCTTC. Translation: CASSYEFGEQFF.

Ten or more counts support this clonotype. This chain joins TRBV4-1 and TRBJ2-3; possible D gene TRBD2, 5 bases. V was trimmed by 4 bases and J by 5 bases, leaving 10 bases between them. CDR1 and CDR2 (germline): MGHRA, YSYEKL. The CDR3 is 13 residues long. CDR3 bases: TGCGCCAGCAGCCTTGGACTCAAAGATACGCAGTATTTT. This sequence encodes CASSLGLKDTQYF.

For this clonotype: The DNA is omitted, as the CDR3 cannot be located on it reliably, and the CDR3 follows TCRdb's listing. V usage is TRBV5-6 and J usage is TRBJ1-1. Both ends counted, the CDR3 spans 17 residues. Germline CDR1 and CDR2: SGHDT and YYEEEE. The CDR3 sequence is CASSTSGYYSRNTEAFF.

This chain links TRBV7-2 with TRBJ2-5; 8 nucleotides match TRBD2. Losses at the gene ends were 4 bases for V and 0 bases for J; bases not matched to a gene: 7. Germline loops: CDR1 SGHTA, CDR2 FQGNSA. The CDR3 has 16 residues. In DNA form, the CDR3 reads TGTGCCAGCAGCTGGAGCGGGGGAACTTACCAAGAGACCCAGTACTTC. Its translation: CASSWSGGTYQETQYF. Supplemented by reference TRBV7-2 and TRBJ2-5, the full variable domain reads GAGVSQSPSNKVTEKGKDVELRCDPISGHTALYWYRQSLGQGLEFLIYFQGNSAPDKSGLPSDRFSAERTGGSVSTLTIQRTQQEDSAVYLCASSWSGGTYQETQYFGPGTRLLVL.

This clonotype has ten or more counts. The chain uses TRBV18 and TRBJ1-2; TRBD1 matches at 8 bases. CDR1 and CDR2 (germline): KGHSH, LQKENI. The CDR3 is 14 amino acids. V lost 3 bases and J lost 8; bases outside the gene matches: 8. CDR3 coding DNA: TGTGCCAGCTCACCTAATGGACAGGGTGGAGGCTACACCTTC. This sequence encodes CASSPNGQGGGYTF.

A few counts support this clonotype. The V gene is TRBV20-1, the J gene TRBJ2-3; weak D call: TRBD2 (6 bases). The CDR3 loop spans 15 amino acids. With 1 base removed from V and 0 bases from J, the gap between germline ends came to 11 bases. Per germline, CDR1 DFQATT and CDR2 SNEGSKA (reference sequence). In nucleotides, the CDR3 is TGCAGTGCTAGAGGGGGGACTTCGAGCACAGATACGCAGTATTTT. It yields the protein CSARGGTSSTDTQYF.

This clonotype was observed a handful of times. The chain recombines TRBV7-3 with TRBJ2-6; 10 bases align to TRBD1. Looked up from germline, CDR1 is SGHTA and CDR2 is FQGTGA. CDR3 length equals 18 residues. With V trimmed by 5 bases and J by 4 bases, 11 bases remained unmatched. CDR3 loop: CASSPSPGTGAGANVLTF. As DNA, the CDR3 is TGTGCCAGCAGCCCGTCTCCCGGGACAGGGGCCGGGGCCAACGTCCTGACTTTC.

Here the CDR3 reads CASSGNRGFGDTQYF. The CDR3 nucleotides are TGTGCCAGCAGCGGAAACAGGGGGTTCGGAGATACGCAGTATTTT. The rearrangement links TRBV7-2 to TRBJ2-3; 8 nucleotides align to TRBD1. Germline-derived CDR1 and CDR2 are SGHTA and FQGNSA. After removal of 5 bases from V and 5 bases from J, the junction contained 9 bases not matched to a gene. The CDR3 is 15 amino acids.

The rearrangement links TRBV10-3 to TRBJ2-6; D might be TRBD2 (6 bases). This CDR3 is 15 amino acids long. V was trimmed by 6 bases and J by 4 bases, leaving 13 bases between them. CDR1 and CDR2 (germline): ENHRY, SYGVKD. The CDR3 DNA is TGTGCCATCAGGATAGGGGAGGCAGGGGCCAACGTCCTGACTTTC. Translation: CAIRIGEAGANVLTF.

This clonotype was observed a few times. This chain links TRBV5-1 with TRBJ2-5; D unresolved. Germline V gives CDR1 SGHRS, CDR2 YFSETQ. The CDR3 is 14 residues long. V gave up 0 bases and J gave up 3 bases, with 9 bases separating them. CDR3 in amino acids: CASSLGPGEETQYF. Here the CDR3 DNA reads TGCGCCAGCAGCTTGGGTCCCGGAGAAGAGACCCAGTACTTC.

This clonotype was seen a handful of times. This chain uses TRBV6-2 or TRBV6-3 with TRBJ2-2, with TRBD2 as a possible D gene (5 bases). Trimming stripped 1 base from V and 1 base from J, with 10 bases between. Germline V lookup: CDR1 MNHEY, CDR2 SVGEGT. The CDR3 is made up of 16 amino acids. Here the CDR3 DNA reads TGTGCCAGCAGTTACTACGGGGTTAAGAACACCGGGGAGCTGTTTTTT. Amino acids: CASSYYGVKNTGELFF.

This clonotype was seen only a few times. This rearrangement joins TRBV15 to TRBJ2-7; possible D gene TRBD2, 5 bases. Germline V gives CDR1 LNHNV, CDR2 YYDKDF (reference sequence). The V gene lost 0 bases and the J gene lost 4 bases, with 13 bases spanning the gap. The CDR3 spans 15 residues. The CDR3, as DNA: TGTGCCACCAGCAGAGATTATCTGGAGGCGTACGAGCAGTACGTC. Translation gives CATSRDYLEAYEQYV.

The table lists this clonotype with a few counts. CDR3 sequence: CASSAGGWVHEQFF. CDR3 DNA sequence: TGTGCCAGCTCGGCGGGGGGCTGGGTCCATGAGCAGTTCTTC. This sequence joins TRBV7-9 and TRBJ2-1, with TRBD2 identical over 8 bases. The CDR3 covers 14 residues. After removal of 8 bases from V and 8 bases from J, the junction contained 11 bases not matched to a gene. From germline, CDR1 is SEHNR and CDR2 FQNEAQ (reference sequence).

This clonotype was counted only a few times. The chain couples TRBV24-1 to TRBJ2-1; 9 positions match TRBD1. Germline V gives CDR1 KGHDR, CDR2 SFDVKD. V lost 3 bases to trimming and J lost 4 bases; unmatched junction nucleotides: 3. This CDR3 comprises 15 residues. The CDR3 spells CATSDPGQGYNEQFF. The DNA of the CDR3 is TGTGCCACCAGTGATCCGGGACAGGGTTACAATGAGCAGTTCTTC.